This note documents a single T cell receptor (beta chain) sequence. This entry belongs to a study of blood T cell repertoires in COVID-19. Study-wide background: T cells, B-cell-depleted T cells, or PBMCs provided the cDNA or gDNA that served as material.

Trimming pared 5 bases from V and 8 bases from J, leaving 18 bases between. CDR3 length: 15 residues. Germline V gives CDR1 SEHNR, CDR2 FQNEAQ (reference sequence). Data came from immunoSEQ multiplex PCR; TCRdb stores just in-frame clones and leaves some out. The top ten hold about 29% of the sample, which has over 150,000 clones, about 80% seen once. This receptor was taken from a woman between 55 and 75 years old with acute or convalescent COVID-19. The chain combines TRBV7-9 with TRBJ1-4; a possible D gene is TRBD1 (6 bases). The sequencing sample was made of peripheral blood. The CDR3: CASSPTGTLGEKLFF. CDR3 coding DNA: TGTGCCAGCAGCCCGACAGGCACTTTGGGGGAAAAACTGTTTTTT. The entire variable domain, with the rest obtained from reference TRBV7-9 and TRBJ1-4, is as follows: DTGVSQNPRHKITKRGQNVTFRCDPISEHNRLYWYRQTLGQGPEFLTYFQNEAQLEKSRLLSDRFSAERPKGSFSTLEIQRTEQGDSAMYLCASSPTGTLGEKLFFGSGTQLSVL.